The T cell receptor (beta chain) described here comes from a study of breast tumors, draining lymph nodes, adjacent tissues (TCRdb year 2016). Notes on the research overall: In breast cancer patients, the study compared the TCR beta repertoires of tumor, adjacent nontumor tissue and axillary lymph nodes. The study aimed to assess the relationships and possible T-cell exchange between tumor, surrounding tissue and draining lymph node repertoires in human breast cancer. The investigation overall reported the following: The data were judged consistent with most tumor T cells deriving from the lymph node and then expanding within tumor tissue. T-cell repertoire diversity in tumors was found to be lower than in lymph nodes but higher than in nontumor tissue, and preferential V and J gene usage was observed. In luminal-like breast cancer, tumor and nontumor tissue repertoires resembled each other significantly more than in basal-like breast cancer. Rather than being directly demonstrated, the conclusion that tumor T cells originate in lymph nodes was presented as consistent with a hypothesis.

From its cysteine to its phenylalanine, the CDR3 spans 14 amino acids. The retained sequence is limited to the CDR3, 42 bases, with the frame set at the first base. Unmatched junction bases come to 8, with V trimmed by 5 bases and J by 7 bases. CDR1 LNHNV and CDR2 YYDKDF are derived from the germline V gene (reference sequence). With respect to this clonotype: Its specific antigen is unknown. No much larger clonotype is one base removed from it; base qualities were not supplied.

The instrument was an Illumina HiSeq 2000. TCR beta chain libraries were generated through multiplex PCR amplification. High-throughput sequencing was used to analyze the amplified TCR beta chain products. The public reads were reanalyzed by TCRdb: fastp trimming at Q25, MiXCR alignment, in-frame beta chains only. Rows matching on CDR3 protein sequence are summarized as one entry with the most common DNA and genes. This sample holds about 140,000 distinct CDR3 sequences; about a fifth were observed only once. The biggest ten clones account for 2.5% to 3% of the sample. The lymph node samples were taken from the axillary draining lymph nodes of breast cancer patients.

The sequence is built from TRBV15 and TRBJ1-2, and 9 junctional nucleotides match TRBD1. Sequencing was carried out using axillary lymph node tissue. The receptor was isolated from a female donor with breast cancer. Some clones in this sample may be carry-over from other donors' samples. The nucleotides read TGTGCCACCAGCCACGCGGGACAGGGCTTTGGCTACACCTTC. This is translated as CATSHAGQGFGYTF.